The TCR beta chain under discussion was sequenced for a study of blood T cells in healthy people across ages. The second PCR ran about 6 to 12 cycles with a sample-barcoded 5' primer and J-beta primers. TCRdb re-analysed the 5' RACE reads in MiXCR, keeping a single row per CDR3 protein. The sample has over 600,000 distinct CDR3 sequences, 46% seen once; the top ten hold over 15%. This clonotype was picked up a small number of times. A much larger clone sits a single nucleotide away, making a read error possible. There are 12 residues in the CDR3. CDR1 and CDR2 from the germline V gene are MNHEY and SMNVEV (reference sequence).

The chain links TRBV27 to TRBJ2-3; no clear D gene. The source material was blood. The TCR originated in an elderly man in good health. CDR3 coding DNA: TGTGCCGGCAGTCCTGGGGCAGATACGCAGTATTTT. This gives the protein CAGSPGADTQYF.